Listed here is a single T cell receptor beta chain. The specificity of this receptor is unknown. No base qualities exist here, and no much larger clone lies one base off it. This specimen belongs to a study of blood T cell repertoires in COVID-19 (dated by TCRdb to 2020 to 2021). Context from the whole study: Samples covering the acute and convalescent phases of COVID-19 were provided by collaborators in the United States, Italy and Spain. The repertoires were made available in a free public database intended to serve as a resource for research on the immune response to SARS-CoV-2. Samples were obtained from the ongoing ImmuneRACE study (first 160 participants) and from roughly 1,300 subjects provided by 6 global collaborators. The sample metadata nearly always contained a de-identified subject ID, COVID-19 status, age in years and sex. HLA class I and class II types, where available, came from metadata supplied by the sample provider rather than from assay-based typing. The dataset comprised deeply sampled blood TCRbeta repertoires from subjects exposed to, actively infected with, or recovered from COVID-19. The prospective study material was composed of cDNA or gDNA derived from T cells, B-cell-depleted T cells, or PBMCs. Points the paper makes about the study in general: The quantity of clinical and demographic metadata differed by source and by participant and was supplied without curation.

CDR3 length: 12 amino acids, cysteine to phenylalanine. The sequence is cut down to CDR3 DNA, 36 bases in frame from base 1. The V end loses 3 bases and the J end loses 10 bases, and a stretch of 10 bases separates them. Sequences KGHSH (CDR1) and LQKENI (CDR2) are obtained from the germline V gene. The immunoSEQ Assay, a bias-controlled multiplex PCR, was used to amplify TCRbeta CDR3 regions from genomic DNA. The study's processing was this. The number of nucleated cells in each sample was estimated from the amplification of reference gene primers within the assay. Sequence reads were collapsed and filtered to measure the absolute abundance of every unique TCRbeta CDR3 rearrangement. Productive Simpson clonality was computed per sample as the square root of Simpson's diversity index over productive rearrangements. TCRdb took this table from immuneACCESS and kept in-frame rearrangements with V and J called. Such tables lack part of the clones; where checked against another copy, unresolved V genes explain under half of the gap, and the rest is unexplained. V and J calls and clone size are copied from that table; D and trimming were computed from the DNA. Counted in this sample were roughly 290,000 clones; around 86% of them appeared once. 1.7% of the sample rests with the top ten.

Participants in the prospective study were enrolled through a virtual design, were aged roughly 18 to 90 years, and lived in approximately 25 United States geographic areas. Cohort assignment in the prospective study relied on participant-reported clinical history from a screening survey and a study questionnaire. For ImmuneRACE Cohort 3, a participant was defined as recovered based on two consecutive negative NP/OP PCR tests, clearance by a healthcare professional, or resolution of symptoms. Each participant in the prospective study had whole blood, serum and a nasopharyngeal or oropharyngeal swab collected by mobile phlebotomists. Over an approximately 2-month period, participants in the prospective study had the option of providing additional blood draws and questionnaires. Before DNA extraction, prospective study blood samples were shipped either frozen or at room temperature.

The chain uses TRBV18 and TRBJ2-1, and perhaps TRBD2 as D gene, on 6 matching bases. The TCR originated in a woman between 35 and 50 years old who had recovered from COVID-19. Specimen: PBMCs or T cells enriched from blood (not recorded which). The sequenced DNA: TGTGCCAGCTCACCCCCCGGGGGAGAGCAGTTCTTC. Translated, it reads CASSPPGGEQFF.